The 20 T cell receptor beta chains given below trace back to one sample, sequenced in a study of blood T cell repertoires in COVID-19. Profiled with immunoSEQ multiplex PCR; TCRdb holds only in-frame clones, not every one. The table records about 100,000 clones, 85% of them present only once. The sequencing input was peripheral blood. These TCRs come from a man aged 45-60 years with active or convalescent COVID-19.

V and J are TRBV12-5 and TRBJ2-1, with 11 bases fitting TRBD2. CDR1 and CDR2 (germline): LGHNT, FRNRAP. The CDR3 has 15 residues. With V trimmed by 5 bases and J by 4 bases, 4 bases remained unmatched. This CDR3 reads CASGPGTSGYNEQFF. CDR3 in DNA: TGTGCTAGTGGTCCCGGGACTAGCGGATACAATGAGCAGTTCTTC.

J is TRBJ1-5 and V is TRBV24-1, with 7 positions matching TRBD1. Germline CDR1 is KGHDR and CDR2 is SFDVKD. This CDR3 contains 15 residues. J lost 4 bases, V lost 6 bases, and 8 bases had no gene match. Written as DNA, the CDR3 is TGTGCCACCAGTTCTTCCCGGACAGGAAATCAGCCCCAGCATTTT. Protein sequence: CATSSSRTGNQPQHF.

The V call is TRBV18, the J call TRBJ2-5; D not certain. The CDR3 runs to 12 residues. V was shortened by 6 bases and J by 5 bases, with 10 bases between the two germline ends. Germline CDR1 and CDR2: KGHSH and LQKENI. The chain's CDR3 is CASSPQAETQYF. The CDR3 DNA follows: TGTGCCAGCTCCCCTCAGGCGGAGACCCAGTACTTC.

This chain links TRBV28 with TRBJ2-5; D might be TRBD1 (5 bases). V was pared by 5 bases and J by 5 bases, with 15 bases between. Germline CDR1 MDHEN, CDR2 SYDVKM. There are 14 residues in the CDR3. This CDR3 is CASSPSQGSETQYF. The CDR3 DNA reads TGTGCCAGCAGTCCCTCCCAGGGTTCGGAGACCCAGTACTTC.

The CDR3 here is CASSLAGGSYEQYF. In nucleotides, the CDR3 is TGTGCCAGCAGCTTAGCCGGCGGCAGCTACGAGCAGTACTTC. V and J are TRBV7-9 and TRBJ2-7; D not certain. V dropped 0 bases and J dropped 3 bases, with 9 bases sitting between them. The germline gives CDR1 SEHNR, CDR2 FQNEAQ (reference sequence). This CDR3 contains 14 residues.

The CDR3 nucleotides read TGTGCCACCTCGCGAGCGGGAGGGGGCACCGGGGAGCTGTTTTTT. Residues: CATSRAGGGTGELFF. This chain joins TRBV19 and TRBJ2-2, with TRBD2 identical over 10 bases. Per the germline V gene, CDR1 is LNHDA and CDR2 is SQIVND (reference sequence). CDR3 size: 15 residues. V shed 10 bases and J 4 bases; nucleotides not matched to a gene: 9.

The genes are TRBV30 and TRBJ2-3; a possible D gene is TRBD1 (6 bases). The CDR3 length is 13 residues. V gave up 3 bases and J gave up 4 bases, with 11 bases separating them. The germline V gene has CDR1 GTSNPN and CDR2 SVGIG (reference sequence). The CDR3 DNA reads as TGTGCCTGGAGCCCGGGACACTCAGATACGCAGTATTTT. This gives the protein CAWSPGHSDTQYF.

V gene TRBV19 combines with J gene TRBJ1-6; D ambiguous. The CDR3 contains 14 residues. Germline lookup yields CDR1 LNHDA and CDR2 SQIVND (reference sequence). V gave up 2 bases and J gave up 9 bases, with 11 bases separating them. This CDR3 is CASSISLDGSPLHF. CDR3 nucleotide sequence: TGTGCCAGTAGTATAAGCCTAGACGGTTCACCCCTCCACTTT.

This sequence joins TRBV29-1 and TRBJ1-1; 7 nucleotides match TRBD1. CDR3 length: 14 residues. The germline V gene encodes CDR1 SQVTM and CDR2 ANQGSEA. J lost 0 bases, V lost 6 bases, and 7 bases had no gene match. This CDR3 is CSVGDRSMNTEAFF. CDR3 nucleotide sequence: TGCAGCGTAGGGGACAGAAGCATGAACACTGAAGCTTTCTTT.

In this sample, this clone turned up once. The J gene is TRBJ2-5, the V gene TRBV3-1 (or the pseudogene TRBV3-2), with 8 nucleotides matching TRBD1. The germline V gene encodes CDR1 LGHDT and CDR2 YNNKEL (reference sequence). The CDR3 sequence is 16 residues long. J gave up 5 bases and V 0 bases, and 8 bases lay outside the gene matches. The CDR3, as DNA: TGTGCCAGCAGCCAAGATGTCTTGACAGGGGTGGAGACCCAGTACTTC. Encoded protein: CASSQDVLTGVETQYF.

A few counts support this clone. The genes are TRBV4-2 and TRBJ2-1, with 9 nucleotides matching TRBD2. CDR1 and CDR2 (germline): LGHNA, YNFKEQ. This CDR3 has 17 residues. V gave up 5 bases and J gave up 2 bases; unmatched junction bases: 10. The CDR3 nucleotides are TGTGCCAGCAGCTCCATGCAGTTAGCGGGGGCCTACAATGAGCAGTTCTTC. It is translated as CASSSMQLAGAYNEQFF.

The rearrangement joins TRBV30 to TRBJ2-7, with no clear D. The germline CDR1 and CDR2 sequences are GTSNPN and SVGIG (reference sequence). Trimming stripped 2 bases from V and 4 bases from J, with 9 bases between. The CDR3 consists of 12 residues. CDR3 sequence: CAWSLSSYEQYF. The CDR3 nucleotides read TGTGCCTGGAGTCTTTCGTCGTACGAGCAGTACTTC.

The chain couples TRBV9 to TRBJ2-3; D gene uncertain. This CDR3 contains 14 residues. Germline V lookup: CDR1 SGDLS, CDR2 YYNGEE. Trimming removed 0 bases from V and 1 base from J, with 6 bases in between. CDR3 sequence: CASSVGPGTDTQYF. The CDR3 coding sequence is TGTGCCAGCAGCGTAGGTCCAGGCACAGATACGCAGTATTTT.

A single count supports this clone. The chain links TRBV19 to TRBJ1-6; the D is unclear. The CDR3 covers 15 residues. Germline CDR1 reads LNHDA; CDR2 reads SQIVND (reference sequence). Trimming stripped 5 bases from V and 0 bases from J, with 8 bases between. CDR3 in amino acids: CASSAGSSYNSPLHF. The CDR3 nucleotides are TGTGCCAGTAGTGCGGGGAGCTCCTATAATTCACCCCTCCACTTT.

This rearrangement joins TRBV30 to TRBJ2-7; TRBD1 matches 10 bases. The CDR3 sequence is 15 residues long. Germline loops: CDR1 GTSNPN, CDR2 SVGIG (reference sequence). V shed 1 base and J 5 bases; nucleotides not matched to a gene: 8. The CDR3 sequence: CAWSALGQGLDEQYF. As DNA, the CDR3 is TGTGCCTGGAGTGCACTGGGACAGGGGCTCGACGAGCAGTACTTC. Drawing the rest from reference TRBV30 and TRBJ2-7, the complete variable domain is SQTIHQWPATLVQPVGSPLSLECTVEGTSNPNLYWYRQAAGRGLQLLFYSVGIGQISSEVPQNLSASRPQDRQFILSSKKLLLSDSGFYLCAWSALGQGLDEQYFGPGTRLTVT.

The J gene is TRBJ1-5, the V gene TRBV19; TRBD1 might be the D (6 bases). The germline V and J ends were trimmed by 7 bases and 4 bases, with 11 bases remaining between them. CDR3 size: 13 residues. The germline V gene encodes CDR1 LNHDA and CDR2 SQIVND (reference sequence). The chain's CDR3 is CASKGTINQPQHF. In DNA form, the CDR3 reads TGTGCCAGTAAGGGGACAATTAATCAGCCCCAGCATTTT.

This clone occurred a few times. V is TRBV6-5 and J is TRBJ1-1; D is unclear. Germline loops: CDR1 MNHEY, CDR2 SVGAGI. Trimming stripped 7 bases from V and 6 bases from J, with 18 bases between. This CDR3 comprises 14 residues. Here the CDR3 reads CASTPSRSRAEAFF. The CDR3 bases are TGTGCCAGCACCCCGTCCCGGAGTCGCGCTGAAGCTTTCTTT.

V is TRBV2 and J is TRBJ2-5, with D possibly being TRBD1 (6 bases). From germline, CDR1 is SNHLY and CDR2 FYNNEI. This CDR3 has 13 residues. V lost 2 bases to trimming and J lost 5 bases, with 9 bases between them. CDR3 sequence: CASSEWQGETQYF. The DNA for the CDR3 is TGTGCCAGCAGTGAATGGCAGGGGGAGACCCAGTACTTC.

This clone was counted once. The chain recombines TRBV5-1 with TRBJ2-1; TRBD1 might be the D (6 bases). The CDR3 is made up of 15 amino acids. Trimming stripped 0 bases from V and 7 bases from J, with 14 bases between. Germline CDR1 and CDR2: SGHRS and YFSETQ. The CDR3 sequence is CASSLVLGTTNEQFF. Written as DNA, the CDR3 is TGCGCCAGCAGCTTGGTACTGGGGACAACTAATGAGCAGTTCTTC.

This chain joins TRBV28 and TRBJ2-7; TRBD2 matches at 9 bases. Germline V gives CDR1 MDHEN, CDR2 SYDVKM. V shed 2 bases and J 2 bases; nucleotides not matched to a gene: 4. The CDR3 runs 15 residues. This chain's CDR3 is CASSLGGRAPYEQYF. Here the CDR3 DNA reads TGTGCCAGCAGTTTAGGCGGGAGGGCCCCCTACGAGCAGTACTTC.